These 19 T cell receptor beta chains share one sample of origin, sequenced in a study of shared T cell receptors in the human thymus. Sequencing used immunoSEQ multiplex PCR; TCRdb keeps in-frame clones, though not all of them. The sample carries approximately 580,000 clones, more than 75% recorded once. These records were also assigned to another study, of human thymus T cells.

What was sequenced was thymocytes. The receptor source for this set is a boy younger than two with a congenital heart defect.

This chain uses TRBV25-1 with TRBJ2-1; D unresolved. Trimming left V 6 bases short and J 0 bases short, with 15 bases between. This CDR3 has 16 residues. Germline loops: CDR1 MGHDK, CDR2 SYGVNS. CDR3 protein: CASRRAPGSSYNEQFF. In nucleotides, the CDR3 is TGTGCCAGCAGACGAGCGCCGGGTAGCTCCTACAATGAGCAGTTCTTC.

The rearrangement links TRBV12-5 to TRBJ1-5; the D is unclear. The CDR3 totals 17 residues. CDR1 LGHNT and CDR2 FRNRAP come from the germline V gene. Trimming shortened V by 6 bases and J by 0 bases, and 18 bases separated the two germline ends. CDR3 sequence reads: CASGPLVEEDSNQPQHF. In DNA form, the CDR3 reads TGTGCTAGTGGCCCCTTAGTAGAAGAGGATAGCAATCAGCCCCAGCATTTT.

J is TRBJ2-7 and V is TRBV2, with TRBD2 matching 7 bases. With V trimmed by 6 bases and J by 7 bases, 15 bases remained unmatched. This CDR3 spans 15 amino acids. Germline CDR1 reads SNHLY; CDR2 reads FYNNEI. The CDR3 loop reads CASRSRGGGRGEQYF. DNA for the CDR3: TGTGCCAGCAGGTCCCGGGGCGGGGGACGGGGAGAGCAGTACTTC.

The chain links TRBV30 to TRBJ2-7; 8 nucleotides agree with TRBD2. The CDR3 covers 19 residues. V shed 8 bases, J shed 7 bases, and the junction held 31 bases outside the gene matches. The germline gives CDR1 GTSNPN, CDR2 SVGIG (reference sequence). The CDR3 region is CAVDGWREASPRHIEEQYF. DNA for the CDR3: TGTGCCGTGGACGGTTGGCGGGAGGCCTCCCCCCGACATATTGAGGAGCAGTACTTC. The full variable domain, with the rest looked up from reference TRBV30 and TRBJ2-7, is SQTIHQWPATLVQPVGSPLSLECTVEGTSNPNLYWYRQAAGRGLQLLFYSVGIGQISSEVPQNLSASRPQDRQFILSSKKLLLSDSGFYLCAVDGWREASPRHIEEQYFGPGTRLTVT.

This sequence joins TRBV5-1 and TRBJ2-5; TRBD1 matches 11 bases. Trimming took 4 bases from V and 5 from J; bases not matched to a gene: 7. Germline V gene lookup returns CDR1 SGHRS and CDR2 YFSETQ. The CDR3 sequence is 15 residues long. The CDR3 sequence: CASSHRDRGWETQYF. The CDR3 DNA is TGCGCCAGCAGCCACCGGGACAGGGGGTGGGAGACCCAGTACTTC. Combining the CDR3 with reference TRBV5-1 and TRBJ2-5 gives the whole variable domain KAGVTQTPRYLIKTRGQQVTLSCSPISGHRSVSWYQQTPGQGLQFLFEYFSETQRNKGNFPGRFSGRQFSNSRSEMNVSTLELGDSALYLCASSHRDRGWETQYFGPGTRLLVL.

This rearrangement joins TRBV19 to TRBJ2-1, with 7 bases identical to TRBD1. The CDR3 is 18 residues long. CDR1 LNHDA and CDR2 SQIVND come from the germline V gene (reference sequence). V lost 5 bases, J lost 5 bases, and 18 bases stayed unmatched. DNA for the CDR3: TGTGCCAGTAGTTACAGGGGCTACCTACTACCGGGAAACAATGAGCAGTTCTTC. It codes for CASSYRGYLLPGNNEQFF.

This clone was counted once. CDR3 bases: TGTGCCAGCAGCCAAGCATTCCCCCGGACTAGCGGGCCCCCTGGCCCCTACAATGAGCAGTTCTTC. Its translation: CASSQAFPRTSGPPGPYNEQFF. The J gene is TRBJ2-1, the V gene TRBV4-2; 11 nucleotides agree with TRBD2. The CDR3 has 22 residues. Unmatched junction bases numbered 19, after V lost 1 base and J lost 2 bases. Germline assignment: CDR1 LGHNA and CDR2 YNFKEQ.

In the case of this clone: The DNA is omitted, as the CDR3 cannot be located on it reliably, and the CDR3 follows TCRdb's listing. CDR3 loop: CASSDFRGISLSSYNEQFF. The rearrangement uses TRBV6-4 and TRBJ2-1; the table names TRBD2, a call not compared with the DNA. A total of 19 residues make up the CDR3, ends included. Germline V gene lookup returns CDR1 MRHNA and CDR2 SNTAGT.

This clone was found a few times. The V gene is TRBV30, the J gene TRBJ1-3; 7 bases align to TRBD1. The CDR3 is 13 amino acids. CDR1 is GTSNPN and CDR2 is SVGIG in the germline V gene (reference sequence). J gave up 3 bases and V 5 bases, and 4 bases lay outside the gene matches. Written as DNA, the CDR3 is TGTGCCTGGTCGACAGGGAGTGGAAACACCATATATTTT. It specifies CAWSTGSGNTIYF. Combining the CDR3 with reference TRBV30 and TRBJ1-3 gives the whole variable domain SQTIHQWPATLVQPVGSPLSLECTVEGTSNPNLYWYRQAAGRGLQLLFYSVGIGQISSEVPQNLSASRPQDRQFILSSKKLLLSDSGFYLCAWSTGSGNTIYFGEGSWLTVV.

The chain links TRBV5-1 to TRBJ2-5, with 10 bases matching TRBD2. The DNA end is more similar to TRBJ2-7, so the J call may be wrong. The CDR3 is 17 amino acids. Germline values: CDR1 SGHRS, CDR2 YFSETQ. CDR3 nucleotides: TGCGCCAGCAGCCCCAACCCCTATAGCGGGAGGTCCGGCGAGCAGTACTTC. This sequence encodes CASSPNPYSGRSGEQYF.

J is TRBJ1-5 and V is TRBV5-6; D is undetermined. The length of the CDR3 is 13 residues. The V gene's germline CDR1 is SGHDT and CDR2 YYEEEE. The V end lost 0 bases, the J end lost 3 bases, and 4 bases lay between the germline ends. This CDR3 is CASSLANNQPQHF. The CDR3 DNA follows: TGTGCCAGCAGCTTGGCCAACAATCAGCCCCAGCATTTT.

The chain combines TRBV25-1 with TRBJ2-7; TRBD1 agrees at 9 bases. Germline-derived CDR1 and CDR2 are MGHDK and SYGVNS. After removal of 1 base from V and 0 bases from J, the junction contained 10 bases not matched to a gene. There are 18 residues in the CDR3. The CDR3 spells CASSESRGNRGLSYEQYF. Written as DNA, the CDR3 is TGTGCCAGCAGTGAATCAAGGGGCAACAGGGGGCTCTCCTACGAGCAGTACTTC.

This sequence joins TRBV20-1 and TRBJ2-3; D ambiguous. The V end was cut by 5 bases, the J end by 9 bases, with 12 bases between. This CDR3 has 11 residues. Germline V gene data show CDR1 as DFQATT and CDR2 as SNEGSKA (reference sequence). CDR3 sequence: CSALIPGTQYF. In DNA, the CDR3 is TGCAGTGCTTTAATCCCCGGGACGCAGTATTTT.

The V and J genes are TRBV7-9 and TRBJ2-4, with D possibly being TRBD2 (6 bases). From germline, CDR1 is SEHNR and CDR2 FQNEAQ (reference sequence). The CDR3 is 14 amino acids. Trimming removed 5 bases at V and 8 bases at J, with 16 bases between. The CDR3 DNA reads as TGTGCCAGCAGCCCAGAGGAGGGGCTGGACATTCAGTACTTC. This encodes CASSPEEGLDIQYF.

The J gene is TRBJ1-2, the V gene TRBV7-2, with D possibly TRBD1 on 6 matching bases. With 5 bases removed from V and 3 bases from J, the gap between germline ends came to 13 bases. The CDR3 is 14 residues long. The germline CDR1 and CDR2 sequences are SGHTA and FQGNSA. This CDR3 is CASSPGTYDYGYTF. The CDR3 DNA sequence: TGTGCCAGCAGCCCAGGGACATACGACTATGGCTACACCTTC.

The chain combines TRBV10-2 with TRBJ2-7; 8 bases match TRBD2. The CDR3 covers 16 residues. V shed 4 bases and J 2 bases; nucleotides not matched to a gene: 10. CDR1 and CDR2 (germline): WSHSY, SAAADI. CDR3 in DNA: TGCGCCAGCAGTGTCGACAGCGGGAGAAGTCCCTACGAGCAGTACTTC. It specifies CASSVDSGRSPYEQYF.

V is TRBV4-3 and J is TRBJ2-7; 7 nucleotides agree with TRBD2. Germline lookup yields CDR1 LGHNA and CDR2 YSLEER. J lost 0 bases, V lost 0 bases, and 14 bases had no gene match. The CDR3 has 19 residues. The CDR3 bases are TGCGCCAGCAGCCAAGAAAAGGAGATAGCGGGCCCCCCCTCCTACGAGCAGTACTTC. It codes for CASSQEKEIAGPPSYEQYF.

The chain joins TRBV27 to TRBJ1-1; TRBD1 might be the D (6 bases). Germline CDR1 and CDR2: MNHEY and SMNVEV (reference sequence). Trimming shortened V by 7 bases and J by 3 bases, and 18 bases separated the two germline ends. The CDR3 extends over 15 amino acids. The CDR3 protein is CASNYLQGRDTEAFF. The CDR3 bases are TGTGCCAGCAACTATTTACAGGGAAGGGACACTGAAGCTTTCTTT.

CDR3 sequence: CASSLTGYSGNTIYF. CDR3 coding DNA: TGTGCCAGCAGTTTAACAGGGTACTCTGGAAACACCATATATTTT. This rearrangement joins TRBV27 to TRBJ1-3, with a tentative D call TRBD1 (6 bases). This CDR3 has 15 amino acids. Trimming cost V 2 bases and J 0 bases, with 8 bases left between them. Germline CDR1 and CDR2: MNHEY and SMNVEV (reference sequence).